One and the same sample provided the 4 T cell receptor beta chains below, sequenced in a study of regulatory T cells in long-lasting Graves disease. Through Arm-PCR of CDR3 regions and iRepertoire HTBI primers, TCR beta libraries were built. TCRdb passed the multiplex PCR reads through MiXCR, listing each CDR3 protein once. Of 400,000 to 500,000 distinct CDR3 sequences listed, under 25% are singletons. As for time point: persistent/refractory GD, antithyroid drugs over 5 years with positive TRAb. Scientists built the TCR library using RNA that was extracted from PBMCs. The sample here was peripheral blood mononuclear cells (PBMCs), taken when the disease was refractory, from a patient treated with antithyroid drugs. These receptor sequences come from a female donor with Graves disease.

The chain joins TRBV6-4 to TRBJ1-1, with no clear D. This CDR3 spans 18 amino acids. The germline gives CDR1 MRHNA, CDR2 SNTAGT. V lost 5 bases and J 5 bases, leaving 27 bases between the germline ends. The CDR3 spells CASSYVGLPGKRTTEAFF. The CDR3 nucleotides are TGTGCCAGCAGTTACGTAGGCTTGCCGGGGAAAAGAACGACTGAAGCTTTCTTT.

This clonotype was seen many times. The CDR3 loop reads CASSFRRVLGYEQYF. The CDR3 DNA follows: TGTGCCAGCAGTTTTAGGCGGGTCCTGGGCTACGAGCAGTACTTC. The rearrangement joins TRBV28 to TRBJ2-7, with a tentative D call TRBD2 (5 bases). The CDR3 is 15 amino acids. V lost 3 bases and J 3 bases, leaving 15 bases between the germline ends. Germline assignment: CDR1 MDHEN and CDR2 SYDVKM.

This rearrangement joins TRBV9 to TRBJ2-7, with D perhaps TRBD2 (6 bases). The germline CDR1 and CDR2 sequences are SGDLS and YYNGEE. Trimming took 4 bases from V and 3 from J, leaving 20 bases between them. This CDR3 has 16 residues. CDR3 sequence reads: CASSTATVAGIYEQYF. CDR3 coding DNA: TGTGCCAGCAGCACGGCCACCGTGGCGGGAATCTACGAGCAGTACTTC. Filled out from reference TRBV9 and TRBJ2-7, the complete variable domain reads DSGVTQTPKHLITATGQRVTLRCSPRSGDLSVYWYQQSLDQGLQFLIQYYNGEERAKGNILERFSAQQFPDLHSELNLSSLELGDSALYFCASSTATVAGIYEQYFGPGTRLTVT.

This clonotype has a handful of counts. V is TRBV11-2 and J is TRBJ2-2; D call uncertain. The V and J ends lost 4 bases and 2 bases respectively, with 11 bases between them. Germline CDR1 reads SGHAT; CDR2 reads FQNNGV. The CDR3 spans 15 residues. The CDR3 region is CASSSLPVNTGELFF. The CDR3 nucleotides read TGTGCCAGCAGCTCTCTGCCCGTTAACACCGGGGAGCTGTTTTTT.